This passage covers 17 T cell receptor beta chains from one sample sequenced in a study of liver allograft versus peripheral blood T cells. Overall study: Transplanted-liver T cell receptor repertoires were compared with recipients' peripheral blood repertoires.

Each CDR3 protein is one row after TCRdb ran MiXCR on the reads. The sample contains approximately 12,000 distinct CDR3 sequences, 23% of which appear only once. The receptors originated from a human patient who had a liver transplant. The graft donor may have contributed some T cells.

The CDR3 sequence: CASSSDRFQPQHF. CDR3 nucleotides: TGTGCCAGCAGCTCGGACAGATTTCAGCCCCAGCATTTT. This chain links TRBV7-2 with TRBJ1-5; a possible D gene is TRBD1 (6 bases). This CDR3 region has 13 residues. Looked up from germline, CDR1 is SGHTA and CDR2 is FQGNSA. The V end lost 4 bases, the J end lost 6 bases, and 10 bases lay between the germline ends.

This clonotype is judged medium-sized. The V call is TRBV6-2 or TRBV6-3, the J call TRBJ1-4; unclear D gene. The V and J ends lost 0 bases and 1 base respectively, with 15 bases between them. This CDR3 has 18 amino acids. Per the germline V gene, CDR1 is MNHEY and CDR2 is SVGEGT. The CDR3 DNA is TGTGCCAGCAGTTACTCGCCGTCGCGGAGCGGAACTAATGAAAAACTGTTTTTT. This encodes CASSYSPSRSGTNEKLFF.

By sample share, this clonotype is medium-sized (0.01 to 0.1%). The chain employs TRBV18 and TRBJ1-5, with TRBD1 as a possible D gene (6 bases). Trimming stripped 4 bases from V and 7 bases from J, with 17 bases between. The CDR3 is 15 residues long. The V gene's germline CDR1 is KGHSH and CDR2 LQKENI. CDR3 DNA: TGTGCCAGCTCACGGGGGCAGGGGTTAGGACAGCCCCAGCATTTT. Its protein is CASSRGQGLGQPQHF.

The V call is TRBV18, the J call TRBJ1-3, with unresolved D. Germline V gene data show CDR1 as KGHSH and CDR2 as LQKENI. With 7 bases removed from V and 0 bases from J, the gap between germline ends came to 7 bases. CDR3 length equals 13 residues. CDR3 loop: CASFPVSGNTIYF. The CDR3 DNA follows: TGTGCCAGCTTCCCCGTCTCTGGAAACACCATATATTTT.

The J gene is TRBJ2-3, the V gene TRBV6-5; 9 bases agree with TRBD1. Trimming took 6 bases from V and 2 from J; bases not matched to a gene: 6. This CDR3 is built from 15 residues. Germline V gene lookup returns CDR1 MNHEY and CDR2 SVGAGI. CDR3 in amino acids: CASRTGTGNTDTQYF. The CDR3 DNA reads as TGTGCCAGCAGAACCGGGACAGGGAACACAGATACGCAGTATTTT.

The chain has TRBV20-1 and TRBJ1-5, with TRBD1 as a possible D gene (5 bases). The V end was cut by 0 bases, the J end by 4 bases, with 7 bases between. This CDR3 is built from 13 residues. Germline V gives CDR1 DFQATT, CDR2 SNEGSKA (reference sequence). The chain's CDR3 is CSAREGVNQPQHF. CDR3 DNA: TGCAGTGCTAGAGAGGGGGTGAATCAGCCCCAGCATTTT.

This clonotype has only a few counts. The chain couples TRBV30 to TRBJ1-2; tentative D call: TRBD1 (5 bases). The germline V gene has CDR1 GTSNPN and CDR2 SVGIG (reference sequence). The CDR3 covers 14 residues. The V end lost 5 bases, the J end lost 0 bases, and 13 bases lay between the germline ends. CDR3 amino acids: CAWGRQTTNYGYTF. The CDR3 DNA reads TGTGCCTGGGGCCGACAGACGACTAACTATGGCTACACCTTC.

The chain carries TRBV20-1 and TRBJ1-5; TRBD1 agrees at 7 bases. Germline V gene data show CDR1 as DFQATT and CDR2 as SNEGSKA (reference sequence). V lost 1 base, J lost 7 bases, and 7 bases stayed unmatched. The CDR3 sequence is 14 residues long. DNA for the CDR3: TGCAGTGCTAGAGGTGGCTCACAGGGGCAGCCCCAGCATTTT. Amino acids: CSARGGSQGQPQHF.

In this sample, this clonotype turned up a few times. The chain employs TRBV12-3 or TRBV12-4 and TRBJ2-7; 11 nucleotides match TRBD2. There are 14 residues in the CDR3. The J segment lost 6 bases and the V segment lost 4 bases, leaving 5 bases of the junction unmatched. CDR3 sequence (DNA): TGTGCCAGCAGTTCGACTAGCGGGAAACTCGAGCAGTACTTC. Protein: CASSSTSGKLEQYF.

The table lists this clonotype with a few counts. The chain carries TRBV19 and TRBJ2-5, with D perhaps being TRBD1 or TRBD2 (5 bases each). Germline V CDR1 and CDR2: LNHDA, SQIVND (reference sequence). The length of the CDR3 is 16 residues. V was shortened by 0 bases and J by 0 bases, with 11 bases between the two germline ends. The CDR3, as DNA: TGTGCCAGTAGTATAGAGTTGTGGGGGTACCAAGAGACCCAGTACTTC. Amino acid sequence: CASSIELWGYQETQYF.

By its share, this clonotype is medium-sized. The chain carries TRBV6-5 and TRBJ2-7; D possibly corresponds to TRBD1 (5 bases). Looked up from germline, CDR1 is MNHEY and CDR2 is SVGAGI. The CDR3 contains 13 residues. V lost 7 bases and J lost 1, with 11 bases in between. CDR3 sequence reads: CASTDSGSYEQYF. In DNA, the CDR3 is TGTGCCAGCACGGATTCAGGGTCCTACGAGCAGTACTTC.

In its sample, this clonotype was seen a few times. The chain combines TRBV12-3 or TRBV12-4 with TRBJ1-5; D not resolved. This CDR3 has 15 amino acids. V lost 0 bases and J 4 bases, leaving 10 bases between the germline ends. CDR3 loop: CASSLALGGNQPQHF. CDR3 coding DNA: TGTGCCAGCAGTTTAGCGTTGGGAGGGAATCAGCCCCAGCATTTT.

The V and J genes are TRBV12-5 and TRBJ1-5, with 7 bases that match TRBD1. V lost 6 bases to trimming and J lost 4 bases; unmatched junction nucleotides: 6. CDR3 length: 14 amino acids. Germline V gene lookup returns CDR1 LGHNT and CDR2 FRNRAP. The CDR3 loop is CASGRQGFNQPQHF. The CDR3 nucleotides read TGTGCTAGTGGCCGACAGGGTTTTAATCAGCCCCAGCATTTT.

The chain couples TRBV20-1 to TRBJ1-6, with 9 bases identical to TRBD1. This CDR3 has 17 residues. In germline, CDR1 is DFQATT, CDR2 SNEGSKA (reference sequence). V lost 3 bases, J lost 5 bases, and 11 bases stayed unmatched. CDR3 region: CSASVWGQGINNSPLHF. The DNA of the CDR3 is TGCAGTGCTAGCGTTTGGGGACAGGGAATCAATAATTCACCCCTCCACTTT.

This clonotype qualifies as medium-sized. V gene TRBV19 combines with J gene TRBJ1-1, with D possibly TRBD1 on 6 matching bases. In germline, CDR1 is LNHDA, CDR2 SQIVND (reference sequence). The CDR3 has 13 residues. V was cut by 10 bases and J by 0 bases, with 12 bases left in between. CDR3 coding DNA: TGTGCCACCCGAACAGGGTTGAACACTGAAGCTTTCTTT. Encoded protein: CATRTGLNTEAFF. Combining the CDR3 with reference TRBV19 and TRBJ1-1 gives the whole variable domain DGGITQSPKYLFRKEGQNVTLSCEQNLNHDAMYWYRQDPGQGLRLIYYSQIVNDFQKGDIAEGYSVSREKKESFPLTVTSAQKNPTAFYLCATRTGLNTEAFFGQGTRLTVV.

This clonotype counts as medium-sized. This chain joins TRBV13 and TRBJ2-3; 11 positions agree with TRBD2. Germline CDR1 PRHDT, CDR2 FYEKMQ (reference sequence). V trimming: 6 bases; J trimming: 1 base; junction bases outside the gene matches: 3. This CDR3 has 15 residues. The CDR3 spells CASRLGLAGTDTQYF. In DNA form, the CDR3 reads TGTGCCAGCAGATTGGGACTAGCGGGCACAGATACGCAGTATTTT.

J is TRBJ1-2 and V is TRBV5-5, with D possibly matching TRBD1 (5 bases). The CDR3 is 15 residues long. The germline V gene has CDR1 SGHKS and CDR2 YYEKEE (reference sequence). The germline V and J ends were trimmed by 0 bases and 0 bases, with 9 bases remaining between them. This CDR3 is CASSLGGVPNYGYTF. The CDR3 coding sequence is TGTGCCAGCAGCTTGGGGGGGGTCCCTAACTATGGCTACACCTTC.